The rows below give T cell receptor beta chains drawn from one sample of a study of OX40 agonist ivuxolimab in advanced cancers. The table came from immunoSEQ multiplex PCR; TCRdb's copy has only in-frame clones and leaves some out. Seen here are tens of thousands of clones, about nine tenths observed once, and the top ten hold 25%. This specimen was CD4+ or CD8+ T cells sorted from blood, taken in a trial of the OX40 agonist ivuxolimab. The receptors were sampled from an adult with an advanced solid tumor such as melanoma, head and neck, liver or kidney cancer. The CDR3 runs from the conserved cysteine through the conserved F or W. A D gene is named only where the DNA matches it firmly. Clone size is shown for a subset of rows, as once, few, many or a class of expanded clone.

D gene | clone size | J gene | V gene | CDR3 DNA | CDR3 protein
NA | NA | TRBJ1-1 | TRBV19 | TGTGCCAGTAGTATAGTCGGACCGGGGGCAACTGAAGCTTTCTTT | CASSIVGPGATEAFF
NA | NA | TRBJ1-5 | TRBV6-1 | TGTGCCAGCAGTGACTTTAGACAGGTCAATCAGCCCCAGCATTTT | CASSDFRQVNQPQHF
NA | NA | TRBJ2-1 | TRBV4-1 | TGCGCCAGCAGCCAAGACCGGGGCGAGCAGTTCTTC | CASSQDRGEQFF
TRBD2 | NA | TRBJ2-3 | TRBV7-3 | TGTGCCAGCAGCCCGGGGGTTCCAGCGGGGGTGCAGTATTTT | CASSPGVPAGVQYF
TRBD2 | NA | TRBJ2-1 | TRBV6-4 | TGTGCCAGCAGTGGGCTAGCGGGGAACAATGAGCAGTTCTTC | CASSGLAGNNEQFF
NA | NA | TRBJ1-1 | TRBV28 | TGTGCCAGCAGTGCGTCTCGGATTGGGGGCACTGAAGCTTTCTTT | CASSASRIGGTEAFF
NA | NA | TRBJ2-1 | TRBV21-1 | TGTGCCAGCAGCGTGGACCCGTACTACAATGAGCAGTTCTTC | CASSVDPYYNEQFF
NA | NA | TRBJ2-1 | TRBV30 | TGTGCCTGGACTGTCGGGCCTCGCAATGAGCAGTTCTTC | CAWTVGPRNEQFF
TRBD2 | once | TRBJ2-7 | TRBV2 | TGTGCCAGCAGGCTTCTAGCGGGAGGCTTCTACGAGCAGTACTTC | CASRLLAGGFYEQYF
TRBD1 | NA | TRBJ2-5 | TRBV10-3 | TGTGCCATCAGTGAGTCGGGCAGGGGGCGCATAGAGACCCAGTACTTC | CAISESGRGRIETQYF
NA | NA | TRBJ2-5 | TRBV6-4 | TGTGCCAGCAGGAACCGGGACCGCCAAGAGACCCAGTACTTC | CASRNRDRQETQYF
NA | NA | TRBJ2-1 | TRBV5-6 | TGTGCCAGCAGCTTGGGGGGTACCCGAGCGGTAGGGGATGAGCAGTTCTTC | CASSLGGTRAVGDEQFF
NA | NA | TRBJ2-1 | TRBV28 | TGTGCCAGCAGGCCCGGGATCGGGGTCAATGAGCAGTTCTTC | CASRPGIGVNEQFF
TRBD1 | NA | TRBJ1-4 | TRBV7-9 | TGTGCCAGCAGCTCTGAGGGACAGAGAAATGAAAAACTGTTTTTT | CASSSEGQRNEKLFF
NA | NA | TRBJ1-5 | TRBV30 | TGTGCCTTCGGGGAGAGGGGGGGAGGCAATCAGCCCCAGCATTTT | CAFGERGGGNQPQHF
NA | NA | TRBJ2-1 | TRBV4-3 | TGCGCCAGCAGCCAAGACGTGGGGGGCAATGAGCAGTTCTTC | CASSQDVGGNEQFF
NA | NA | TRBJ2-7 | TRBV6-5 | TGTGCCAGCAGTTACTCTGGGCCTTCCCCCTACGAGCAGTACTTC | CASSYSGPSPYEQYF
NA | NA | TRBJ2-7 | TRBV19 | TGTGCAAGTAAGACAGGATACAGCTCCTACGAGCAGTACTTC | CASKTGYSSYEQYF
NA | NA | TRBJ2-7 | TRBV6-5 | TGTGCCAGCAGCCCCTCGACGGCCAGCTCCTACGAGCAGTACTTC | CASSPSTASSYEQYF
NA | NA | TRBJ2-7 | TRBV27 | TGTGCCAGCAGTTTATCGTCTGCCAGAAGGTTCTACGAGCAGTACTTC | CASSLSSARRFYEQYF
NA | NA | TRBJ1-2 | TRBV6-5 | TGTGCCAGCAGTTACTCACAGGGAAGCGGCTACACCTTC | CASSYSQGSGYTF
NA | once | TRBJ2-3 | TRBV10-1 | TGCGCCAGCAGTGCACAGTACACAGATACGCAGTATTTT | CASSAQYTDTQYF
NA | NA | TRBJ2-5 | TRBV11-2 | TGTGCCAGCAGCTTCTCCTGGATAGGAGAAGAGACCCAGTACTTC | CASSFSWIGEETQYF
TRBD2 | NA | TRBJ2-1 | TRBV5-6 | TGTGCCAGCAGCTGGAGACTAGCAAAGCCCTACAATGAGCAGTTCTTC | CASSWRLAKPYNEQFF
NA | NA | TRBJ2-1 | TRBV5-4 | TGTGCCAGCAGCTTGGCCGGCATGGGAGCCGACAATGAGCAGTTCTTC | CASSLAGMGADNEQFF
TRBD2 | NA | TRBJ2-6 | TRBV10-1 | TGCGCCAGCAGTGAGCCTAGCGGTCGGGGCTCTGGGGCCAACGTCCTGACTTTC | CASSEPSGRGSGANVLTF
TRBD2 | NA | TRBJ2-3 | TRBV2 | TGTGCCAGCAGGGGGGGACTAGCGGGAGTGACAGATACGCAGTATTTT | CASRGGLAGVTDTQYF
NA | NA | TRBJ2-7 | TRBV11-2 | TGTGCCAGCAGCCCGAAGAGACAGCCCTGGGAGCAGTACTTC | CASSPKRQPWEQYF
NA | NA | TRBJ2-2 | TRBV11-2 | TGTGCCAGCAGCTTAGATGGCGGGGAGCTGTTTTTT | CASSLDGGELFF
TRBD2 | NA | TRBJ2-1 | TRBV27 | TGTGCCAGCAGTTTATCGTCTAGCGGGACAGAGCAGTTCTTC | CASSLSSSGTEQFF
NA | NA | TRBJ1-2 | TRBV5-1 | TGCGCCAGCAGCTTGTTCCCCCTTGAGGGGGACTATGGCTACACCTTC | CASSLFPLEGDYGYTF
NA | NA | TRBJ2-7 | TRBV11-2 | TGTGCCAGCAGCTTAGGACAGGGAGGCTACGAGCAGTACTTC | CASSLGQGGYEQYF
NA | NA | TRBJ2-2 | TRBV9 | TGTGCCAGCACCCCCTCCAGATGGGGGCCAGGGAACACCGGGGAGCTGTTTTTT | CASTPSRWGPGNTGELFF
NA | NA | TRBJ2-7 | TRBV13 | TGTGCCAGCAGCTCGGGGACCGTCAGCTCCTACGAGCAGTACTTC | CASSSGTVSSYEQYF